The entry below gives a single T cell receptor beta chain sequence along with its context. Distinct nucleotide sequences in the sample also encode this CDR3. Enrollment of patients from Seattle took place during active infection, with longitudinal follow-up. CDR3 length equals 12 residues. V dropped 4 bases and J dropped 8 bases, with 9 bases sitting between them. Germline lookup yields CDR1 MDHEN and CDR2 SYDVKM. The sample is drawn from a study of blood T cell repertoires in COVID-19. About the research overall: Material from acute and convalescent COVID-19 was sourced from the United States, Italy and Spain. Sources were T cells, B-cell-depleted T cells, or PBMCs; the material itself was cDNA or gDNA.

Original analysis: Amplification from reference gene primers served as the basis for estimated nucleated cell counts. TCRdb keeps only in-frame clones here, not all; method: immunoSEQ multiplex PCR. Clonal size and the V and J genes are those of that table, whereas D and trimming came from the DNA. The sample has 250,000 to 350,000 clones; roughly 84% are singletons. The source of this sequence is a human donor with COVID-19, enrolled during active disease. The donor label of this sample is uncertain. The rearrangement joins TRBV28 to TRBJ2-1; D gene unclear. Sequencing used peripheral blood. The DNA for the CDR3 is TGTGCCAGCAGTTCCGTTCTCGATGAGCAGTTCTTC. This encodes CASSSVLDEQFF.